The 8 T cell receptor beta chains reported below all come from one sample, sequenced in a study of CXCR3-negative and CXCR3-positive naive CD8 T cells. The method, 5' RACE with UMI labels, was used to prepare the TRB cDNA libraries. TCRdb re-called the 5' RACE reads and catalogs CDR3 proteins one per entry, DNA excluded. The table gives roughly 99,000 distinct CDR3 sequences; the top ten clones make up 0.85% to 1.4% of it. Study-level findings and limits: Hydrophobicity of TRB CDR3s was greater in CXCR3-positive naive cells than in CXCR3-negative naive cells.

The antigens for these receptors are not known. Source material: naive CXCR3+ CD8+ T cells from blood. Subset meaning: CD45RO-CCR7+CD27+CD95- naive CD8+ T cells expressing CXCR3 (TNR3+). The receptors derive from a human donor in good health. Some clones in this sample may be carry-over from other donors' samples.

This chain links TRBV7-9 with TRBJ2-7; TCRdb designates TRBD1, a call that cannot be tested without DNA. The germline CDR1 and CDR2 sequences are SEHNR and FQNEAQ (reference sequence). There are 14 residues in the CDR3. The CDR3 loop reads CASSLEGGGYEQYF.

The chain combines TRBV28 with TRBJ2-7; with no DNA, the TCRdb D assignment of TRBD1 cannot be verified. This CDR3 has 15 residues. Per germline, CDR1 MDHEN and CDR2 SYDVKM. CDR3 amino acids: CASSQGQGSSYEQYF.

J is TRBJ2-7 and V is TRBV6-2 or TRBV6-3. The length of the CDR3 is 11 residues. In germline, CDR1 is MNHEY, CDR2 SVGEGT. The chain's CDR3 is CASSANYEQYF.

The chain's CDR3 is CASSTGTYQETQYF. This rearrangement joins TRBV12-3 or TRBV12-4 to TRBJ2-5; TCRdb returns TRBD1, unconfirmable since there is no DNA. This CDR3 contains 14 residues.

The chain recombines TRBV11-2 with TRBJ2-5; TCRdb names TRBD2, which stays unverified in the absence of DNA. The CDR3 loop spans 16 amino acids. Germline V CDR1 and CDR2: SGHAT, FQNNGV. CDR3 region: CASSLGLAGVRETQYF.

The rearrangement links TRBV3-1 to TRBJ2-7. CDR3 length: 13 residues. CDR1 LGHDT and CDR2 YNNKEL come from the germline V gene (reference sequence). CDR3 protein: CASRNSLDGEQYF.

The genes are TRBV7-6 and TRBJ2-3. The CDR3 extends over 13 amino acids. The germline V gene has CDR1 SGHVS and CDR2 FNYEAQ. CDR3 sequence: CASSFDGADTQYF.

The J gene is TRBJ1-2, the V gene TRBV7-6; TCRdb gives TRBD1 as the D gene, but with no DNA this cannot be confirmed. The CDR3 contains 14 residues. In germline, CDR1 is SGHVS, CDR2 FNYEAQ. The chain's CDR3 is CASSSGQGNYGYTF.